This T cell receptor beta chain originates from a study of tumor-infiltrating lymphocytes in primary liver carcinoma. Whole-study results and caveats: The difference in top-250-clone fraction between tumors and blood was significant, favoring tumors (p = 0.039). Only about 7-24% of top clones occurred in every one of the five tumor regions.

This clonotype was counted at least ten times. Its antigen is still unknown. Constant-region priming of roughly 490 ng total RNA yielded TCR beta cDNA. Generation of the TCR beta libraries relied on three nested multiplex PCR rounds using slightly modified ARM-PCR. TCRdb reanalysed the multiplex PCR reads using MiXCR and keeps one entry per CDR3 protein. The sample carries 100,000 to 150,000 distinct CDR3 sequences, 50% to 70% recorded once. The source material, roughly 18-32 mg of unsorted bulk tissue, was used to co-extract RNA and DNA. Surgical resection was the treatment these patients received for primary liver carcinoma. Chronic HBV infection, which was untreated, was present in the patients. The sequenced sample was liver tumor tissue from sampling region 1. Regarding subset: tumor region T1, superior pole. The TCR sequence derives from an older woman with primary liver carcinoma and hepatitis B virus infection.

The CDR3 loop reads CASSLEGGAETQYF. The CDR3 DNA is TGCGCCAGCAGCTTGGAAGGGGGGGCAGAGACCCAGTACTTC. The rearrangement joins TRBV5-1 to TRBJ2-5; TRBD2 is a possible D gene (7 bases). Trimming removed 0 bases from V and 4 bases from J, with 10 bases in between. The CDR3 has 14 amino acids. Germline V lookup: CDR1 SGHRS, CDR2 YFSETQ.